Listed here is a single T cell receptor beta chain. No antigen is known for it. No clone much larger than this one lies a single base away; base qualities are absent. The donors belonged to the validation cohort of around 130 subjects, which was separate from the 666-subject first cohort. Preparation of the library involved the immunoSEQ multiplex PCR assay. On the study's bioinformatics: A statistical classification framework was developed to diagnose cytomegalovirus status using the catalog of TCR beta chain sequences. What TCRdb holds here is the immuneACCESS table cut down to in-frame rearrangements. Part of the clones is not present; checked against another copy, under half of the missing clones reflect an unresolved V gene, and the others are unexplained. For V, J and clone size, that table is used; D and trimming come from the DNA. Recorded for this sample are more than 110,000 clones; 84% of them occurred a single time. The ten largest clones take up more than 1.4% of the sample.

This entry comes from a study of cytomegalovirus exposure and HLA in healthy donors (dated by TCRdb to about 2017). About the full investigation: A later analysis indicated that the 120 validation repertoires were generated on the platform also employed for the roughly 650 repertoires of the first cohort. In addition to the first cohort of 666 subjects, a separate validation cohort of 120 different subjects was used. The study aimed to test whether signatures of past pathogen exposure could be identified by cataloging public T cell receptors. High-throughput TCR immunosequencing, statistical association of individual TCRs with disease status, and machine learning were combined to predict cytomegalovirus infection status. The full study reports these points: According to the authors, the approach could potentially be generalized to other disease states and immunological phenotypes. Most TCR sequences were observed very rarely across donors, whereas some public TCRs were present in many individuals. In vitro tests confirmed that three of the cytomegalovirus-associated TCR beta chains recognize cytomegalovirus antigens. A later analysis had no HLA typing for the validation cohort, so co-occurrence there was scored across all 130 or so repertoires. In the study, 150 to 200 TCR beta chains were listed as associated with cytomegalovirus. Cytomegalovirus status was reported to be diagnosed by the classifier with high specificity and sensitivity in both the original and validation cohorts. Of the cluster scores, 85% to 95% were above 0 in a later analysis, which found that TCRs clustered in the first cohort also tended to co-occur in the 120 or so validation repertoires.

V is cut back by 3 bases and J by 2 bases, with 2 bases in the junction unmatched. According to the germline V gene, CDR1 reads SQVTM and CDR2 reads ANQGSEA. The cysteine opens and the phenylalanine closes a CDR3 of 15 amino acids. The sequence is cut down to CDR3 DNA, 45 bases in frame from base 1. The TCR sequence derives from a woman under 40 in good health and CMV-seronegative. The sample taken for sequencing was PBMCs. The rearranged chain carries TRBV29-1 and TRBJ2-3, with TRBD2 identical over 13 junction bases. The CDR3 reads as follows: CSVEGTSGNTDTQYF. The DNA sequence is TGCAGCGTTGAGGGGACTAGCGGGAACACAGATACGCAGTATTTT.